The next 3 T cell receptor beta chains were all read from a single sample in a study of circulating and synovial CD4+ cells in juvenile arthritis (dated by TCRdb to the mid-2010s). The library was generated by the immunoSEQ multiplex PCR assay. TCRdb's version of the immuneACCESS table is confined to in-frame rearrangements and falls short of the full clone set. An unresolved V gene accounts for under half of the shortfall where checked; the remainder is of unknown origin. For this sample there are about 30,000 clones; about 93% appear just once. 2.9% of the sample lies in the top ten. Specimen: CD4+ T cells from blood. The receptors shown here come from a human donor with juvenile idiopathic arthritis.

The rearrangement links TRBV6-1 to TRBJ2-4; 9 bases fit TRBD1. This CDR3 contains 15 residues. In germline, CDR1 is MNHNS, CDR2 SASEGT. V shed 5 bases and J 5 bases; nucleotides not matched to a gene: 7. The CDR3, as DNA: TGTGCCAGCAGTTCTCGGACAGGGGTGCAAAACATTCAGTACTTC. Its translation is CASSSRTGVQNIQYF.

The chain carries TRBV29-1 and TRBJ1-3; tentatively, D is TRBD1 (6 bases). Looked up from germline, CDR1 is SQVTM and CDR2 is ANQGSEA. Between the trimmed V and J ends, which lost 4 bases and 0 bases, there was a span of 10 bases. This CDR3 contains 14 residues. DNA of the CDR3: TGCAGCGTTGCACAGGGAAGCTCTGGAAACACCATATATTTT. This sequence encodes CSVAQGSSGNTIYF. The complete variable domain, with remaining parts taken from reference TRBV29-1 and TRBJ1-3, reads SAVISQKPSRDICQRGTSLTIQCQVDSQVTMMFWYRQQPGQSLTLIATANQGSEATYESGFVIDKFPISRPNLTFSTLTVSNMSPEDSSIYLCSVAQGSSGNTIYFGEGSWLTVV.

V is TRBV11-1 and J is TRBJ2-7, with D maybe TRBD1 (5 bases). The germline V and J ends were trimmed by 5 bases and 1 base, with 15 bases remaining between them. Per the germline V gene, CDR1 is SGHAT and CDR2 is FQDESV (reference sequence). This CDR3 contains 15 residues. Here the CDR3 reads CASSQGLIISYEQYF. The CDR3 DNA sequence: TGTGCCAGCAGCCAGGGATTGATAATTTCCTACGAGCAGTACTTC.